A selection of T cell receptor beta chains follows, all from one sample in a study of T cells after yellow fever vaccination. TCRdb called the 5' RACE reads again in MiXCR, with one record for every CDR3 protein. This table has a few hundred thousand distinct CDR3 sequences, about 7% appearing once. The sequenced sample was CD4+ T cells sorted from PBMCs, obtained 15 days after the yellow fever booster vaccination. These receptors originate from a man under 40 who received the YFV17D yellow fever vaccine. The CDR3 runs from the conserved cysteine through the conserved F or W. The order of the fields is V gene, clone size, D gene, J gene, CDR3 protein, CDR3 DNA. The D gene is left open where the match is weak. Some rows have no size entry. The others give once, few or many, or a class for an expanded clone.

TRBV6-1,NA,TRBD2,TRBJ2-1,CASRQTAGTSAYNEQFF,TGTGCCAGCAGACAAACCGCCGGGACTAGCGCGTACAATGAGCAGTTCTTC
TRBV10-2,NA,NA,TRBJ2-7,CASSPTGTRPEQYF,TGCGCCAGCAGTCCTACCGGGACCCGACCCGAGCAGTACTTC
TRBV5-1,NA,TRBD2,TRBJ2-1,CASSSLTSGSSNEQFF,TGCGCCAGCAGCTCACTGACTAGCGGGAGTTCCAATGAGCAGTTCTTC
TRBV7-2,NA,NA,TRBJ1-2,CASSFQGYEDYGYTF,TGTGCCAGCAGCTTCCAGGGGTATGAGGACTATGGCTACACCTTC
TRBV6-5,many,NA,TRBJ2-5,CASSYRVGETQYF,TGTGCCAGCAGTTACAGGGTAGGAGAGACCCAGTACTTC
TRBV6-1,many,TRBD2,TRBJ2-7,CASSSWTSGTYEQYF,TGTGCCAGCAGTAGTTGGACTAGCGGAACCTACGAGCAGTACTTC
TRBV7-2,many,TRBD2,TRBJ2-1,CASSLAGTSGINEQFF,TGTGCCAGCAGCTTAGCCGGGACTAGCGGGATAAATGAGCAGTTCTTC
TRBV4-2,NA,NA,TRBJ1-5,CASSQEDSNQPQHF,TGTGCCAGCAGCCAAGAAGACAGCAATCAGCCCCAGCATTTT
TRBV27,NA,NA,TRBJ2-4,CANKRGRGKNIQYF,TGTGCCAACAAAAGAGGGAGAGGGAAAAACATTCAGTACTTC
TRBV7-2,many,TRBD1,TRBJ1-6,CASSRTGDYSSPLHF,TGTGCCAGCAGCCGGACAGGGGATTATAGTTCACCCCTCCACTTT
TRBV28,few,NA,TRBJ2-7,CASSDNHYEQYF,TGTGCCAGCAGCGATAACCACTACGAGCAGTACTTC
TRBV6-4,few,NA,TRBJ2-4,CASNLVRTHGGQEGQMAKNIQYF,TGTGCCAGCAACCTTGTCAGGACGCACGGGGGACAAGAGGGGCAAATGGCCAAAAACATTCAGTACTTC
TRBV20-1,NA,TRBD2,TRBJ2-1,CSAPGRTSGSSYNEQFF,TGCAGTGCTCCCGGGCGGACTAGCGGGAGTTCCTACAATGAGCAGTTCTTC